This passage covers 5 T cell receptor beta chains from one sample sequenced in a study of shared T cell receptors in the human thymus (dated by TCRdb to the early 2020s). Libraries were built with the immunoSEQ multiplex PCR assay. Held by TCRdb, this immuneACCESS table contains in-frame sequences only and omits some clones. Under half of the omission traces to an unresolved V gene where checked; the cause of the rest is unknown. This sample has hundreds of thousands of clones in its table, and 87% of those were observed once. Roughly 0.0089% of the sample belongs to the ten largest clones. The sample was also linked to a second study, of human thymus T cells.

The specimen sequenced was thymocytes. All receptors come from a boy younger than two with a congenital heart defect. Donor details come from another sample of the same person, matched by shared clones.

V usage is TRBV27 and J usage is TRBJ2-6; 12 nucleotides match TRBD1. CDR3 length equals 17 residues. The germline CDR1 and CDR2 sequences are MNHEY and SMNVEV (reference sequence). Germline trimming cut 5 bases from V and 4 bases from J; bases unmatched to any gene: 6. In DNA form, the CDR3 reads TGTGCCAGCAGTGGGCCGGGACAGGGGGCCGGGGCCAACGTCCTGACTTTC. It translates to CASSGPGQGAGANVLTF.

The V gene is TRBV12-5, the J gene TRBJ1-1, with D unclear. Trimming stripped 9 bases from V and 2 bases from J, with 16 bases between. Germline-derived CDR1 and CDR2 are LGHNT and FRNRAP. This CDR3 contains 14 residues. As DNA, the CDR3 is TGTGCTAGCCCACCGCCAGGAAACAACACTGAAGCTTTCTTT. Translating it yields CASPPPGNNTEAFF. The entire variable domain, with the rest obtained from reference TRBV12-5 and TRBJ1-1, is as follows: DARVTQTPRHKVTEMGQEVTMRCQPILGHNTVFWYRQTMMQGLELLAYFRNRAPLDDSGMPKDRFSAEMPDATLATLKIQPSEPRDSAVYFCASPPPGNNTEAFFGQGTRLTVV.

The CDR3 loop is CASSLGTQVVVSGRPADEQYF. The CDR3 bases are TGCGCCAGCAGCTTAGGGACCCAGGTCGTGGTTAGCGGGAGACCGGCGGACGAGCAGTACTTC. The chain joins TRBV5-1 to TRBJ2-7; 9 bases match TRBD2. Germline loops: CDR1 SGHRS, CDR2 YFSETQ. The CDR3 sequence is 21 residues long. Unmatched junction bases numbered 26, after V lost 2 bases and J lost 5 bases.

Concerning this clone: The same CDR3 can be traced to other DNA sequences in this sample. The chain recombines TRBV10-3 with TRBJ1-4, with 8 bases that match TRBD1. The CDR3 has 14 residues. CDR1 is ENHRY, CDR2 SYGVKD, per germline. V dropped 2 bases and J dropped 8; count of bases not matched to a gene: 4. CDR3 sequence (DNA): TGTGCCATCAGTGAGGGACAGGGAGGCGAAAAACTGTTTTTT. The encoded protein is CAISEGQGGEKLFF.

This chain links TRBV5-4 with TRBJ2-5; 8 positions agree with TRBD2. Germline V gene data show CDR1 as SGHNT and CDR2 as YYREEE (reference sequence). V dropped 4 bases and J dropped 4; count of bases not matched to a gene: 12. The CDR3 has 16 residues. The CDR3 region has the DNA TGTGCCAGCAGCCGGACGCCCGGACTAGCACGAGAGACCCAGTACTTC. Encoded protein: CASSRTPGLARETQYF.